This TCR beta chain came from a study of blood T cells in healthy people across ages (dated by TCRdb to about 2015). General notes on the study: In model experiments, roughly one uniquely barcoded TCR beta cDNA molecule per two T cells was captured by template switching. The study measured age-related changes in TCR beta repertoire diversity using deep sequencing normalized with unique cDNA molecular identifiers. Four age groups were formed from the donors: young (average about 17 years), middle-aged (just under 40), aged (roughly 59) and long-lived (around 80). Donors of different ages were randomly distributed across sequencing lanes to avoid experimental bias. Two additional independent replicas of 1 million unique cDNA reads from the same blood draw were analyzed for two donors (one aged 18 to 29 and one aged 80 or older).

Overall results and qualifications from the work: Observed TCR beta diversity per million T cells fell roughly linearly with age, and a significant reduction was already apparent by age roughly 40. Compared with the aged group, more naive CD4+ T cells, fewer expanded clones and increased TCR diversity were shown by the long-lived group, suggesting age selection. Observed TCR beta diversity correlated strongly with the percentage of naive T cells measured by flow cytometry. Estimates of total diversity from one million sequenced T cells were regarded as lower bounds and underestimates. Bulk unsorted PBMC profiling prevented conclusive comparison of naive and antigen-experienced compartments. Because donor CMV infection status was unknown, age-related changes in expanded clonotypes were potentially confounded.

The library was generated by 5' RACE. Sequenced on an Illumina HiSeq 2500. A second roughly 6 to 12 cycle PCR used a sample-barcoded 5' primer and a J-beta primer mix. A unique molecular identifier was introduced onto each TCR beta cDNA molecule by a template-switch 5' adaptor carrying 12 random nucleotides. Each sample yielded at least 3 million CDR3-containing paired-end reads. All of the RNA was converted into first-strand cDNA using the Mint cDNA synthesis kit, with a TRBC-specific oligonucleotide serving as the primer. After uracil-DNA glycosylase treatment, a first 18-cycle PCR used universal primers M1SS and BC2_uni_R on all cDNA. Turning to the authors' computational methods: Each sample was normalized by randomly selecting 1 million high-quality reads, each carrying a distinct molecular identifier. Instead of being binned into consensus sequences, reads that shared molecular identifiers were thrown out. MiTCR, set to a Q25 quality threshold and the strictest error-elimination algorithm, was used for CDR3 identification, clonotype clustering and error correction. A nonparametric unseen species model using Euler transformation provided a lower-bound estimate of total TCR beta diversity. The public reads were quality trimmed at Q25 with fastp and then assembled into clones with MiXCR by TCRdb, keeping productive beta chains. Under each unique CDR3 protein, matching rows form one entry showing the most common genes and DNA. V and J calls and clone size were set by TCRdb, not the authors. Across this sample there are roughly 860,000 distinct CDR3 sequences, with 55% to 65% seen only once. About a quarter of the sample goes to the ten largest clones.

The donors were roughly 39 Caucasian individuals from Russia, aged about 6 to 100 years, who were systemically healthy. Ten milliliters of peripheral blood were drawn from each donor into EDTA-treated Vacutainer tubes. Ficoll-Paque density-gradient centrifugation was used to isolate PBMCs, with at least 6.5 million obtained per sample. Total RNA, at least 6 micrograms per sample, was extracted from PBMCs with Trizol reagent. For every donor, flow cytometry on a PBMC aliquot measured the percentage of naive CD45RAhigh/CD27high T cells. For this clonotype: The clone's antigen remains unknown. Base-call qualities are not available, and no considerably larger clone is one nucleotide away.

The sample consisted of blood. The TCR sequence derives from a man between 25 and 39 years old in good health.

The CDR3 here reads CASSLIERGYQETQYF. Read as DNA, the sequence is TGTGCCAGCAGCTTAATTGAGCGGGGGTACCAAGAGACCCAGTACTTC. The chain uses TRBV11-2 and TRBJ2-5; TRBD2 agrees with 8 junctional bases. Inclusive of the bounding cysteine and phenylalanine, the CDR3 is 16 residues long. Only the CDR3 region is kept as DNA, spanning 48 bases read in frame from base 1. Relative to germline, V is missing 2 bases and J is missing 0 bases, with 5 bases of the junction outside any gene match. According to the germline V gene, CDR1 reads SGHAT and CDR2 reads FQNNGV.